Below, one T cell receptor (beta chain) is given with its context. Its antigen is unidentified. The entry originates in a study of cytomegalovirus exposure and HLA in healthy donors. Study-wide results and limits: 87-base-pair reads could not separate some V segments, including TRBV6-2 and TRBV6-3. Cytomegalovirus-associated TCR beta chains were listed, numbering more than 150. Per published reports, the classifier diagnosed cytomegalovirus status with high specificity and sensitivity. Follow-up analysis seemed to connect common viral pathogens with several of the most significant clusters identified.

The CDR3 is 14 amino acids. CDR1 and CDR2 from the germline V gene are MNHEY and SMNVEV (reference sequence). Trimming shortened V by 5 bases and J by 8 bases, and 13 bases separated the two germline ends. In the PCR, 60 Vbeta and 13 Jbeta primers were used. The data were produced by immunoSEQ multiplex PCR, yet TCRdb's version contains in-frame clones alone and is incomplete. The sample includes 130,000 to 150,000 clones, about four fifths seen only once; the top ten take about 4.3%. Sequenced sample: PBMCs. The receptor was derived from a man between 35 and 55 years old in good health and CMV-seronegative. This chain connects TRBV27 to TRBJ1-6, with D perhaps matching TRBD1 (5 bases). CDR3 loop: CASSIHQGYSPLHF. CDR3 nucleotide sequence: TGTGCCAGCAGTATACACCAGGGTTATTCACCCCTCCACTTT.